This entry lists 15 T cell receptor beta chains sequenced from one sample in a study of T cell responses to AZD1222 COVID-19 vaccine. The assay was immunoSEQ multiplex PCR, and TCRdb's table has in-frame clones only and misses some. The sample lists tens of thousands of clones; more than 85% were seen once. Sequencing used peripheral blood, obtained 28 days after the second AZD1222 dose. These receptors all come from an adult who received the AZD1222 COVID-19 vaccine.

V gene TRBV24-1 combines with J gene TRBJ2-3; D might be TRBD2 (6 bases). The length of the CDR3 is 13 residues. The V gene lost 7 bases and the J gene lost 1 base, with 8 bases spanning the gap. CDR1 and CDR2 (germline): KGHDR, SFDVKD. CDR3 sequence reads: CATSSGGTDTQYF. The CDR3 DNA is TGTGCCACCAGCTCGGGGGGCACAGATACGCAGTATTTT.

This clone was seen more than once but under ten times. CDR3 DNA: TGTGCCAGCAGCTTAGTACAGGGCGAGCAGTACTTC. Protein sequence: CASSLVQGEQYF. This chain joins TRBV7-9 and TRBJ2-7; tentatively, D is TRBD1 (6 bases). The CDR3 extends over 12 amino acids. CDR1 and CDR2 (germline): SEHNR, FQNEAQ (reference sequence). The ends were cut back, 1 base at V and 6 bases at J, with 7 bases in the middle.

This chain links TRBV5-6 with TRBJ1-1; D remains unclear. V was clipped by 1 base and J by 1 base, with 11 bases between them. There are 15 residues in the CDR3. CDR1 and CDR2 (germline): SGHDT, YYEEEE. The CDR3 DNA sequence: TGTGCCAGCAGCTTGTATATGACGGCGAACACTGAAGCTTTCTTT. Translated, it gives CASSLYMTANTEAFF.

The rearrangement links TRBV7-3 to TRBJ2-2; the match to TRBD2 covers 7 bases. The CDR3 has 17 residues. CDR1 SGHTA and CDR2 FQGTGA come from the germline V gene. Unmatched junction bases numbered 6, after V lost 1 base and J lost 1 base. DNA for the CDR3: TGTGCCAGCAGCTTAAATGTGGCTAGCGGGAACACCGGGGAGCTGTTTTTT. Protein: CASSLNVASGNTGELFF.

The gene calls are TRBV7-8 and TRBJ1-1; D might be TRBD1 (6 bases). The CDR3 extends over 13 amino acids. Trimming cost V 5 bases and J 9 bases, with 16 bases left between them. In germline, CDR1 is SGHVS, CDR2 FQNEAQ. CDR3: CASSHGGKSQAFF. The CDR3 DNA sequence: TGTGCCAGCAGCCACGGGGGCAAATCTCAAGCTTTCTTT.

The chain recombines TRBV6-6 with TRBJ1-4, with no clear D. This CDR3 is built from 14 residues. CDR1 is MNHNY, CDR2 SVGAGI, per germline (reference sequence). The ends were cut back, 2 bases at V and 5 bases at J, with 9 bases in the middle. DNA for the CDR3: TGTGCCAGCAGTTACAGGGAGCCCAATGAAAAACTGTTTTTT. It codes for CASSYREPNEKLFF.

The V gene is TRBV6-1, the J gene TRBJ2-5; tentatively, D is TRBD2 (6 bases). The CDR3 is 13 amino acids. The V gene lost 7 bases and the J gene lost 7 bases, with 16 bases spanning the gap. CDR1 and CDR2 from the germline V gene are MNHNS and SASEGT. CDR3 sequence reads: CASTPGVAGTQYF. CDR3 nucleotide sequence: TGTGCCAGCACCCCGGGGGTGGCGGGGACCCAGTACTTC.

This chain links TRBV5-1 with TRBJ2-3; 11 bases align to TRBD2. Trimming cost V 2 bases and J 5 bases; bases outside gene matches: 4. The CDR3 consists of 15 residues. CDR1 is SGHRS and CDR2 is YFSETQ in the germline V gene. The CDR3: CASSFSGGAIDTQYF. As DNA, the CDR3 is TGCGCCAGCAGCTTTAGCGGGGGGGCCATAGATACGCAGTATTTT.

The chain is built from TRBV7-2 and TRBJ2-7; D is unclear. Germline CDR1 reads SGHTA; CDR2 reads FQGNSA. The V and J ends lost 2 bases and 0 bases respectively, with 2 bases between them. This CDR3 contains 12 residues. The CDR3 DNA is TGTGCCAGCAGCTTACCCTCCTACGAGCAGTACTTC. It specifies CASSLPSYEQYF.

This chain joins TRBV5-1 and TRBJ2-6; the D gene is possibly TRBD1 (5 bases). Germline lookup yields CDR1 SGHRS and CDR2 YFSETQ. CDR3 length: 15 residues. V lost 5 bases, J lost 2 bases, and 11 bases lay in between. CDR3 region: CASRQDQAGANVLTF. The CDR3 DNA reads TGCGCCAGCAGACAGGACCAGGCTGGGGCCAACGTCCTGACTTTC.

The chain has TRBV5-1 and TRBJ2-5, with a tentative D call TRBD1 (6 bases). This CDR3 has 14 amino acids. The germline V gene has CDR1 SGHRS and CDR2 YFSETQ. The V end lost 0 bases, the J end lost 1 base, and 7 bases lay between the germline ends. The DNA for the CDR3 is TGCGCCAGCAGCTTGGGACAGGCCCAAGAGACCCAGTACTTC. Amino acids: CASSLGQAQETQYF.

In its sample, this clone was seen once. V and J are TRBV14 and TRBJ1-1; TRBD1 agrees at 10 bases. Germline loops: CDR1 SGHDN, CDR2 FVKESK. This CDR3 is 12 amino acids long. Trimming removed 4 bases from V and 10 bases from J; junction bases left unmatched: 3. The CDR3 loop reads CASSRDRGLAFF. CDR3 DNA sequence: TGTGCCAGCAGCCGGGACAGGGGTCTAGCTTTCTTT.

The gene calls are TRBV20-1 and TRBJ2-7, with 16 positions matching TRBD2. Germline V gene data show CDR1 as DFQATT and CDR2 as SNEGSKA (reference sequence). V gave up 3 bases and J gave up 4 bases; unmatched junction bases: 15. This CDR3 has 19 amino acids. The DNA of the CDR3 is TGCAGTGCTAGTAGCCGACCCGGGACTAGCGGGGGGGCTCTTTACGAGCAGTACTTC. It specifies CSASSRPGTSGGALYEQYF.

This clone was recorded a few times. The V and J genes are TRBV5-1 and TRBJ1-3, with D unclear. Germline assignment: CDR1 SGHRS and CDR2 YFSETQ. V was cut by 4 bases and J by 1 base, with 15 bases left in between. The CDR3 is 16 amino acids. CDR3 nucleotide sequence: TGCGCCAGCAGCCAGAGTGGTATATCGTCTGGAAACACCATATATTTT. Encoded protein: CASSQSGISSGNTIYF.

The J gene is TRBJ2-1, the V gene TRBV19, with 11 bases identical to TRBD2. The germline CDR1 and CDR2 sequences are LNHDA and SQIVND (reference sequence). The CDR3 has 16 residues. J was trimmed by 2 bases and V by 3 bases; bases with no gene match: 3. CDR3 DNA sequence: TGTGCCAGTAGTATCCTTAGCGGGGGGGCCTACAATGAGCAGTTCTTC. It translates to CASSILSGGAYNEQFF.